The T cell receptor beta chain described here comes from a study of blood T cell repertoires in COVID-19. Sequenced by immunoSEQ multiplex PCR; TCRdb stores in-frame clones only, minus some. The data contain approximately 470,000 clones, roughly 87% of them singletons. The CDR3 runs 17 residues. Germline CDR1 is SGHDN and CDR2 is FVKESK. V was shortened by 2 bases and J by 5 bases, with 21 bases between the two germline ends. This clonotype was sampled from a woman between 18 and 29 years old who had recovered from COVID-19. Sequenced: PBMCs or T cells enriched from blood (not recorded which). The gene calls are TRBV14 and TRBJ2-5; weak D call: TRBD1 (6 bases). Written as DNA, the CDR3 is TGTGCCAGCAGCCAAAGGATGGGGGACACTTTGCGGGAGACCCAGTACTTC. Its translation is CASSQRMGDTLRETQYF.